The rows below give T cell receptor beta chains drawn from one sample of a study of T cell repertoires in cytomegalovirus infection. TCRdb reprocessed the reads via MiXCR and lists one record per CDR3 protein. The sample lists about 320,000 distinct CDR3 sequences, over 7.5% occurring once. The specimen was PBMCs. All receptors derive from a human donor in good health (CMV status not recorded). Some clones in this sample may be carry-over from other donors' samples. Each CDR3 is given with its conserved first and last residue. The D gene is left open where the match is weak. A clone size is listed for some rows: how often the clone was seen (once, few, many), or a class if it is expanded.

TRBV24-1	few	NA	TRBJ2-2	TGTGCCACCAGTGGGATCCTGGGGGACGTCGGGGAGCTGTTTTTT	CATSGILGDVGELFF
TRBV6-2/TRBV6-3	many	NA	TRBJ2-5	TGTGCCAGCAGTTACGACGGGAGCCAGGAGACCCAGTACTTC	CASSYDGSQETQYF
TRBV2	NA	NA	TRBJ1-2	TGTGCCAGCAGCAGGGATAACAGGGCCTCCGGCTATGGCTACACCTTC	CASSRDNRASGYGYTF
TRBV25-1	NA	TRBD1	TRBJ2-1	TGTGCCAGCAGTGACCCATGGACAGGGCGCAATGAGCAGTTCTTC	CASSDPWTGRNEQFF
TRBV12-3/TRBV12-4	NA	NA	TRBJ1-3	TGTGCCAGCAGCCCATATTCCTCTGGAAACACCATATATTTT	CASSPYSSGNTIYF
TRBV20-1	many	TRBD2	TRBJ2-1	TGCAGTGCCCAACCGCTAGCGGGGATTTCCTACAATGAGCAGTTCTTC	CSAQPLAGISYNEQFF
TRBV7-2	many	NA	TRBJ1-2	TGTGCCAGCAGCTTAAATTCTAACTATGGCTACACCTTC	CASSLNSNYGYTF
TRBV15	few	NA	TRBJ1-5	TGTGCCACCAGCAGAGTGGGCCGAGGGAGCAATCAGCCCCAGCATTTT	CATSRVGRGSNQPQHF
TRBV7-2	NA	NA	TRBJ2-7	TGTGCCAGCAGCCCACGAGCGGGTAAAGCAACCTACGAGCAGTACTTC	CASSPRAGKATYEQYF
TRBV5-1	few	NA	TRBJ2-7	TGCGCCAGCAGTCATGGCGGCGGAGCGACCTACGAGCAGTACTTC	CASSHGGGATYEQYF
TRBV4-2	many	NA	TRBJ2-1	TGTGCCAGCAGCCACAGCTCCTACAATGAGCAGTTCTTC	CASSHSSYNEQFF
TRBV4-1	many	NA	TRBJ1-1	TGCGCCAGCAGCCCCCGGGACGGCCGTCAGAGGAACACTGAAGCTTTCTTT	CASSPRDGRQRNTEAFF
TRBV11-2	NA	TRBD1	TRBJ1-2	TGTGCCAGCAGCTTACCCGGGACAGTACAGGGCTACACCTTC	CASSLPGTVQGYTF
TRBV19	few	NA	TRBJ1-2	TGTGCCAGTAGTAACGTTGGCTACACCTTC	CASSNVGYTF
TRBV19	many	TRBD2	TRBJ2-3	TGTGCCAGTAGTATTGGTAGCGGGGACGCAGATACGCAGTATTTT	CASSIGSGDADTQYF
TRBV12-3/TRBV12-4	few	NA	TRBJ1-2	TGTGCCAGGGTCAGTGGGGGATCATATGGCTACACCTTC	CARVSGGSYGYTF
TRBV12-3/TRBV12-4	few	TRBD2	TRBJ2-5	TGTGCCAGCAGTGGCTGGGGGGGAGAGGAGACCCAGTACTTC	CASSGWGGEETQYF
TRBV7-2	NA	TRBD1	TRBJ2-2	TGTGCCAGCAGCTTTCGACAGGGGGTCGTCGGGGAGCTGTTTTTT	CASSFRQGVVGELFF
TRBV4-1	NA	NA	TRBJ2-7	TGCGCCAGCAGCCAAGCTCCCCGCGCGGAATACGAGCAGTACTTC	CASSQAPRAEYEQYF
TRBV28	many	NA	TRBJ2-7	TGTGCCAGCAGTTTACTGGCAGAGTACGAGCAGTACTTC	CASSLLAEYEQYF
TRBV7-2	many	NA	TRBJ2-7	TGTGCCAGCAGCCGAGGCCAGGGAACCTACGAGCAGTACTTC	CASSRGQGTYEQYF
TRBV13	many	NA	TRBJ1-1	TGTGCCAGCAGCTCGGGGCGAACTGAAGCTTTCTTT	CASSSGRTEAFF
TRBV7-6	NA	NA	TRBJ2-5	TGTGCCAGCAGCTTAGTTCAAGGAGGGGGCTCAGAGACCCAGTACTTC	CASSLVQGGGSETQYF
TRBV27	many	NA	TRBJ1-6	TGTGCCAGCAGTTTATCGTATGGGCTTTTCTCACCCCTCCACTTT	CASSLSYGLFSPLHF
TRBV7-2	many	TRBD2	TRBJ2-7	TGTGCCAGCAGCTCCACTAGCGGGAGAGGCTACGAGCAGTACTTC	CASSSTSGRGYEQYF
TRBV10-2	NA	TRBD1	TRBJ1-1	TGCGCCACCCGGGACAGAGTACAGAACACTGAAGCTTTCTTT	CATRDRVQNTEAFF
TRBV6-8	few	NA	TRBJ1-1	TGTGCCAGCAGTTACGCGACAGCCGACACTGAAGCTTTCTTT	CASSYATADTEAFF